These T cell receptor beta chains were read from a single sample in a study of blood T cell repertoires in COVID-19. TCRdb's table, derived via immunoSEQ multiplex PCR, lists solely in-frame clones and lacks some. The profile shows 140,000 or so clones, 85% of them singletons. Material: PBMCs or T cells enriched from blood (not recorded which). The receptors were gathered from a woman in her 40s who had recovered from COVID-19. Both conserved end residues are part of each CDR3.

>TRBJ2-6|TRBV9
CASSVALTAYNSGANVLTF
>TRBJ2-5|TRBV24-1
CATSDGRGSGRRETQYF
>TRBJ2-2|TRBV9
CASSVSSGQGPNTGELFF
>TRBJ2-1|TRBV7-9
CASGLAGGLDEQFF
>TRBJ1-2|TRBV6-6
CASSAQRFDYGYTF
>TRBJ2-2|TRBV5-5
CASENRVNTGELFF
>TRBJ1-3|TRBV12-3/TRBV12-4
CASSLGGGNTIYF
>TRBJ2-5|TRBV5-6
CASSPLKGRGETQYF
>TRBJ2-3|TRBV5-1
CASRENSLITDTQYF
>TRBJ2-2|TRBV5-6
CASSLIGVADTGELFF
>TRBJ1-1|TRBV18
CASSPPYNPGPTEAFF
>TRBJ1-2|TRBV29-1
CSTSTGLYDGYTF
>TRBJ1-2|TRBV4-1
CASSQPRVLVRGYTF
>TRBJ2-2|TRBV19
CATEDSPGFSGELFF
>TRBJ2-1|TRBV4-1
CASSPGIAGLPGSYNEQFF
>TRBJ1-1|TRBV3-1/TRBV3-2
CASSRSGPNTEAFF
>TRBJ2-1|TRBV6-2/TRBV6-3
CASSIPGLADWTRYNEQFF
>TRBJ1-6|TRBV11-2
CASSIPGHSLSPLHF
>TRBJ2-2|TRBV6-5
CATKATGGNAGELFF
>TRBJ1-2|TRBV10-3
CASSDREGYGYTF
>TRBJ1-6|TRBV27
CASSLSGQGGSPLHF
>TRBJ2-5|TRBV2
CASSAETTSRGETQYF
>TRBJ2-3|TRBV6-5
CASSSPDITSTDTQYF
>TRBJ2-2|TRBV6-5
CASRPRGSYTGELFF
>TRBJ2-7|TRBV5-4
CASSRTSEQYF
>TRBJ1-5|TRBV7-2
CASSLGTVNSNQPQHF
>TRBJ1-4|TRBV5-1
CASSPRDRDGGKLFF
>TRBJ2-5|TRBV13
CASSRAVGGQVETQYF
>TRBJ1-1|TRBV30
CAWRRTLNTEAFF
>TRBJ2-3|TRBV7-2
CASSLRGGQYF
>TRBJ2-2|TRBV24-1
CATSLTGAGELFF
>TRBJ1-1|TRBV4-1
CASSQEEAGPNTEAFF
>TRBJ1-1|TRBV6-5
CASSYDSLTEAFF
>TRBJ1-2|TRBV7-8
CASTQTGTLYGYTF
>TRBJ2-3|TRBV5-5
CASSFQGWADTQYF
>TRBJ1-2|TRBV7-8
CASSLGHPTNYGYTF
>TRBJ2-3|TRBV5-1
CASSLEGLASTDTQYF
>TRBJ1-5|TRBV5-1
CASSLAGTGEQPQHF
>TRBJ2-7|TRBV10-3
CATRPTGLAVYEQYF
>TRBJ2-2|TRBV4-2
CASSREAGGNTGELFF
>TRBJ2-1|TRBV27
CASSLSIRAGVEQFF
>TRBJ1-1|TRBV7-8
CASSLAAGAEAFF
>TRBJ2-7|TRBV7-9
CASSTSFEQYF
>TRBJ2-1|TRBV19
CASSSGTSGRYNEQFF
>TRBJ2-5|TRBV9
CASSVAGGPQETQYF
>TRBJ1-6|TRBV7-6
CASSLGQHNSPLHF
>TRBJ1-3|TRBV3-1/TRBV3-2
CASSQVGSSGNTIYF
>TRBJ2-7|TRBV9
CASSVEPSGTSYEQYF
>TRBJ1-2|TRBV18
CASSPDGRGFGYTF
>TRBJ2-7|TRBV5-8
CASSLRGNSYEQYF